Shown below are 30 T cell receptor beta chains from a single sample sequenced in a study of tissue T cells after allogeneic stem cell transplantation. Time point meaning: mouse harvest day 14 after allogeneic transplant. The graft held 10^6 splenic CD5+ T cells and 10^7 T-cell-depleted bone marrow cells. Libraries were prepared by immunoSEQ multiplex PCR; TCRdb keeps only in-frame clonotypes and omits some of them. The sample holds about 4,000 clones, around 46% seen once. What was sequenced was gut tissue. The receptors were sampled from a female BALB/c mouse given C57BL/6 T cells with graft-versus-host disease after an allogeneic hematopoietic cell transplant.

The sample holds one count of this clone. The germline and genes are mouse ones. The read terminates 1 residue before the CDR3 end, so the remaining end is supplied by the germline J gene. The chain links TRBV13-2 to TRBJ2-7; 11 nucleotides line up with TRBD1. V lost 5 bases, J lost 6 bases, and 4 bases stayed unmatched. The CDR3 loop spans 13 amino acids. CDR1 is NNHNN, CDR2 SYGAGS, per germline (reference sequence). The CDR3 DNA, read in part, is TGTGCCAGCGGGGGGGACAGGGGGGGTGAACAGTAC. Translation gives CASGGDRGGEQY. In full, the CDR3 reads CASGGDRGGEQYF.

Comment on this clone: These gene names are mouse names. The read falls 1 residue short of the CDR3 end, and the missing part is taken from the germline J gene. This rearrangement joins TRBV3 to TRBJ2-7; TRBD1 aligns across 7 bases. Losses at the gene ends were 5 bases for V and 0 bases for J; bases not matched to a gene: 7. Germline V gene sequence: CDR1 SNHLY, CDR2 FYNGKV (reference sequence). CDR3 size: 15 residues. The CDR3 loop is CASSGLGTASYEQYF. The covered CDR3 bases are TGTGCCAGCAGCGGCCTCGGGACAGCCTCCTATGAACAGTAC.

For this clone: All gene names here are mouse names. The read ends 1 residue early relative to the CDR3; the germline J gene fills the gap. The chain couples TRBV13-3 to TRBJ2-2; 10 bases match TRBD2. The CDR3 is 16 residues long. J lost 0 bases, V lost 5 bases, and 4 bases had no gene match. CDR1 NNHDY and CDR2 SYVADS come from the germline V gene. Partial CDR3 DNA: TGTGCCAGCAGCCTCACTGGGGGGGCAAACACCGGGCAGCTCTAC. Residues: CASSLTGGANTGQLY. The CDR3 in full is CASSLTGGANTGQLYF.

As to this clone: Mouse germline and gene names are used. The observed sequence ends 1 residue before the CDR3 terminus, with the missing tail filled in from the germline J gene. This rearrangement joins TRBV20 to TRBJ1-4; no firm D call. This CDR3 spans 11 amino acids. Trimming cost V 0 bases and J 5 bases, with 1 base left between them. The germline V gene has CDR1 GFQATS and CDR2 STVNSAI. The sequenced CDR3 bases are TGTGGTGCTAGGGAGAACGAAAGATTATTT. Its translation: CGARENERLF. The full CDR3 reads CGARENERLFF.

About this clone: Any gene name here is a mouse gene name. From the germline J gene comes the end of the CDR3, since the read stops 1 residue before it. This sequence joins TRBV5 and TRBJ2-4; 12 bases line up with TRBD2. Germline values: CDR1 LGHNA, CDR2 YNLKQL (reference sequence). J gave up 3 bases and V 4 bases, and 8 bases lay outside the gene matches. The CDR3 has 17 amino acids. The CDR3 DNA, read in part, is TGTGCCAGCAGCCTCAGACTGGGGGGGCGCGGGCAAAACACCTTGTAC. This encodes CASSLRLGGRGQNTLY. The CDR3 in full is CASSLRLGGRGQNTLYF.

This clone was counted between two and nine times. Germline and genes: mouse. The read ends 1 residue shy of where the CDR3 ends; the end is completed using the germline J gene. The same CDR3 arises from other DNA sequences in this sample as well. The rearrangement uses TRBV26 and TRBJ2-7; D is unclear. V dropped 3 bases and J dropped 3 bases, with 6 bases sitting between them. Germline lookup yields CDR1 KGHPV and CDR2 FQNQEV (reference sequence). This CDR3 is 12 amino acids long. CDR3 sequence: CASSLDNYEQYF. The sequenced CDR3 bases are TGTGCCAGCAGTCTTGACAACTATGAACAGTAC.

This clone occurred a few times. Mouse gene names and germline throughout. From the germline J gene comes the end of the CDR3, since the read stops 1 residue before it. The chain combines TRBV26 with TRBJ2-7, with D unclear. The CDR3 extends over 11 amino acids. Trimming left V 4 bases short and J 4 bases short, with 5 bases between. Germline V gives CDR1 KGHPV, CDR2 FQNQEV (reference sequence). The part of the CDR3 DNA that was read is TGTGCCAGCAGTCGAGGGTATGAACAGTAC. Translating it yields CASSRGYEQY. The complete CDR3 reads CASSRGYEQYF.

Worth noting for this clone: The germline and genes are mouse ones. The read gets to within 1 residue of the CDR3 end, and the germline J gene fills in the rest. The rearrangement uses TRBV19 and TRBJ2-3, with unresolved D. Germline V gene lookup returns CDR1 FNHDT and CDR2 SITEND (reference sequence). V lost 0 bases, J lost 4 bases, and 6 bases lay in between. This CDR3 is built from 13 residues. CDR3: CASSIGQTETLYF. Partial CDR3 DNA: TGTGCCAGCAGTATAGGGCAGACAGAAACGCTGTAT. The variable domain in full, with the rest retrieved from reference TRBV19 and TRBJ2-3, is GGIITQTPKFLIGQEGQKLTLKCQQNFNHDTMYWYRQDSGKGLRLIYYSITENDLQKGDLSEGYDASREKKSSFSLTVTSAQKNEMAVFLCASSIGQTETLYFGSGTRLTVL.

Worth noting for this clone: The germline and genes are mouse ones. With the read ending 1 residue before the CDR3 end, the germline J gene is used to fill in that end. V is TRBV22 and J is TRBJ2-3. TRBV22 is reported as a pseudogene. The CDR3 has 14 amino acids. CDR3 amino acids: CASSLEGRAETLYF. The part of the CDR3 DNA that was read is TGTGCCAGCAGTCTCGAAGGGAGGGCAGAAACGCTGTAT.

By share, this clone ranks as large. The genes are named according to mouse. Read coverage stops 1 residue before the CDR3 terminus; the germline J gene supplies the remainder. The chain is built from TRBV20 and TRBJ2-5; tentative D call: TRBD2 (5 bases). The germline V gene has CDR1 GFQATS and CDR2 STVNSAI. CDR3 length equals 12 residues. V lost 5 bases and J lost 2, with 8 bases in between. CDR3 residues: CGAFLGQDTQYF. CDR3 DNA (partial): TGTGGTGCTTTTCTGGGCCAAGACACCCAGTAC. The variable domain in full, with the rest retrieved from reference TRBV20 and TRBJ2-5, is GALVYQYPRRTICKSGTSMRMECQAVGFQATSVAWYRQSPQKTFELIALSTVNSAIKYEQNFTQEKFPISHPNLSFSSMTVLNAYLEDRGLYLCGAFLGQDTQYFGPGTRLLVL.

Regarding this clone: Here the gene names and germline are mouse. The CDR3 end is not reached by the read, which stops 1 residue before it; the germline J gene fills it in. This chain connects TRBV31 to TRBJ2-7; 11 bases align to TRBD2. Germline values: CDR1 GKSSPN, CDR2 SITVG. V gave up 1 base and J gave up 0 bases; unmatched junction bases: 2. The CDR3 is 15 residues long. The covered CDR3 bases are TGTGCCTGGAGTCGGGGACTGGGGGACTCCTATGAACAGTAC. Amino acids: CAWSRGLGDSYEQY. The whole CDR3 sequence is CAWSRGLGDSYEQYF.

About this clone: Gene names are mouse gene names. The CDR3 end is not reached by the read, which stops 1 residue before it; the germline J gene fills it in. J is TRBJ2-3 and V is TRBV12-2, with D possibly called TRBD1 or TRBD2 (5 bases each). The CDR3 covers 13 residues. V was trimmed by 4 bases and J by 5 bases, leaving 12 bases between them. CDR1 and CDR2 from the germline V gene are SGHLS and HYDKME. The DNA read from the CDR3 is TGTGCCAGCTCCATCTCGGGGCGAGAAACGCTGTAT. Translated, it gives CASSISGRETLY. The whole CDR3 protein is CASSISGRETLYF.

As to this clone: Gene names are mouse gene names. The read falls 1 residue short of the CDR3 end, and the missing part is taken from the germline J gene. V gene TRBV23 combines with J gene TRBJ2-5. CDR1 and CDR2 from the germline V gene are KGHTA and FQNQQP. The CDR3 loop spans 15 amino acids. Partial CDR3 DNA: TGCTCCAGCAGTCACAGGACGGAAAACCAAGACACCCAGTAC. This codes for CSSSHRTENQDTQY. The complete CDR3 sequence is CSSSHRTENQDTQYF.

A note on this clone: Each gene name is a mouse one. The missing CDR3 end, 1 residue past where the read stops, is filled in from the germline J gene. The chain recombines TRBV14 with TRBJ2-5; D possibly corresponds to TRBD2 (6 bases). With 2 bases removed from V and 5 bases from J, the gap between germline ends came to 9 bases. Looked up from germline, CDR1 is SGHDT and CDR2 is FRDEAV. The CDR3 totals 13 residues. The CDR3 DNA, read in part, is TGTGCCAGCAGTTTTGACTGGCGAGACACCCAGTAC. Translated, it gives CASSFDWRDTQY. The full CDR3 reads CASSFDWRDTQYF.

As concerns this clone: Gene names and germline refer to mouse. The missing CDR3 end, 1 residue past where the read stops, is filled in from the germline J gene. V is TRBV2 and J is TRBJ1-2; maybe TRBD1 (5 bases). The V and J ends lost 1 base and 3 bases respectively, with 9 bases between them. The CDR3 contains 14 residues. Germline values: CDR1 LGHNA, CDR2 YSYQKL. The covered CDR3 bases are TGTGCCAGCAGCCAAGGGGGCCGGGACTCCGACTACACC. Protein product: CASSQGGRDSDYT. The entire CDR3 protein reads CASSQGGRDSDYTF.

Remarks on this clone: Mouse gene names and germline throughout. The read comes to an end 1 residue before the CDR3 does, leaving the germline J gene to fill in the end. This chain connects TRBV26 to TRBJ1-1; no clear D. Trimming stripped 4 bases from V and 4 bases from J, with 7 bases between. Germline V gene data show CDR1 as KGHPV and CDR2 as FQNQEV (reference sequence). The CDR3 has 12 residues. The sequenced CDR3 bases are TGTGCCAGCAGTCCTCGGGGCACAGAAGTCTTC. Protein sequence: CASSPRGTEVF. The complete CDR3 sequence is CASSPRGTEVFF.

Concerning this clone itself: The gene names here belong to mouse. The read is 1 residue too short to cover the CDR3 end, so that end is filled in from the germline J gene. The chain links TRBV16 to TRBJ1-2; D gene ambiguous. The germline V and J ends were trimmed by 8 bases and 3 bases, with 7 bases remaining between them. Germline CDR1 and CDR2: SGHSA and FRNQAP. The CDR3 is 11 amino acids. This CDR3 is CASEWDSDYTF. The DNA read from the CDR3 is TGTGCAAGCGAGTGGGACTCCGACTACACC.

This clone has only one observation. Mouse gene names and germline throughout. The read falls 1 residue short of the CDR3 end, and the missing part is taken from the germline J gene. This chain links TRBV26 with TRBJ2-4; 8 nucleotides agree with TRBD1. Trimming removed 2 bases from V and 0 bases from J; junction bases left unmatched: 1. CDR1 and CDR2 from the germline V gene are KGHPV and FQNQEV (reference sequence). The CDR3 has 15 residues. CDR3 bases read: TGTGCCAGCAGTCTGCAGGGGGCGAGTCAAAACACCTTGTAC. This gives the protein CASSLQGASQNTLY. In full, the CDR3 is CASSLQGASQNTLYF.

In the case of this clone: Genes here carry mouse names. CDR3 in amino acids: CASSLESQNTLYF. Partial CDR3 DNA: TGTGCCAGCAGCTTAGAAAGTCAAAACACCTTGTAC. The chain employs TRBV3 and TRBJ2-4; D unclear. The read ends 1 residue early relative to the CDR3; the germline J gene fills the gap. The CDR3 loop spans 13 amino acids. CDR1 and CDR2 from the germline V gene are SNHLY and FYNGKV (reference sequence). Trimming stripped 1 base from V and 0 bases from J, with 2 bases between.

As for this clone: Germline and genes: mouse. The CDR3 end lies 1 residue beyond the end of the read and is filled in from the germline J gene. The V gene is TRBV13-2, the J gene TRBJ1-1; no definite D call. Germline V gives CDR1 NNHNN, CDR2 SYGAGS (reference sequence). Trimming took 5 bases from V and 5 from J, leaving 7 bases between them. The CDR3 has 11 residues. The CDR3 sequence: CASGPGTEVFF. The CDR3 DNA, read in part, is TGTGCCAGCGGCCCCGGGACAGAAGTCTTC.

Of note for this clone: The genes are named according to mouse. The sequence runs out 1 residue before the end of the CDR3; the remainder is reconstructed from the germline J gene. This chain joins TRBV5 and TRBJ2-4, with 8 positions matching TRBD2. This CDR3 is built from 16 residues. Germline V gene lookup returns CDR1 LGHNA and CDR2 YNLKQL (reference sequence). Unmatched junction bases numbered 2, after V lost 0 bases and J lost 0 bases. This CDR3 reads CASSQDLGGSQNTLYF. Incomplete CDR3 DNA: TGTGCCAGCAGCCAAGATCTGGGGGGTAGTCAAAACACCTTGTAC.

As regards this clone: Genes and germline come from the mouse. The read terminates 1 residue before the CDR3 end, so the remaining end is supplied by the germline J gene. The J gene is TRBJ2-3, the V gene TRBV14; D is unresolved. The CDR3 is made up of 13 amino acids. Germline loops: CDR1 SGHDT, CDR2 FRDEAV. V lost 5 bases and J 2 bases, leaving 9 bases between the germline ends. The CDR3 spells CASRPDNAETLYF. The sequenced part of the CDR3 DNA is TGTGCCAGCAGACCCGACAATGCAGAAACGCTGTAT.

In the case of this clone: These gene names are mouse names. The CDR3 goes on 1 residue after the read ends, and that part is filled in from the germline J gene. V is TRBV26 and J is TRBJ2-1; D is possibly TRBD2 (7 bases). Looked up from germline, CDR1 is KGHPV and CDR2 is FQNQEV (reference sequence). This CDR3 has 14 residues. Trimming left V 3 bases short and J 5 bases short, with 11 bases between. The sequenced part of the CDR3 DNA is TGTGCCAGCAGTCTCTGGGGGCGCGATGCTGAGCAGTTC. This encodes CASSLWGRDAEQF. The full CDR3 sequence reads CASSLWGRDAEQFF. Variable domain in full (rest from reference TRBV26 and TRBJ2-1): NSKVIQTPRYLVKGQGQKAKMRCIPEKGHPVVFWYQQNKNNEFKFLINFQNQEVLQQIDMTEKRFSAECPSNSPCSLEIQSSEAGDSALYLCASSLWGRDAEQFFGPGTRLTVL.

Turning to this clone: The gene symbols are mouse symbols. With the read ending 1 residue before the CDR3 end, the germline J gene is used to fill in that end. This chain uses TRBV13-1 with TRBJ2-5, with 8 bases aligning to TRBD2. The CDR3 sequence is 14 residues long. Germline values: CDR1 NSHNY, CDR2 SYGAGN. Germline trimming cut 0 bases from V and 8 bases from J; bases unmatched to any gene: 5. The CDR3 spells CASSDGWGAATQYF. Partial CDR3 DNA: TGTGCCAGCAGTGATGGCTGGGGGGCGGCCACCCAGTAC.

To note about this clone: Any gene name here is a mouse gene name. Read sequence stops 1 residue before the CDR3 end, and the germline J gene provides the missing end. This sequence joins TRBV26 and TRBJ2-7; D gene ambiguous. The CDR3 is 12 residues long. Germline-derived CDR1 and CDR2 are KGHPV and FQNQEV (reference sequence). Trimming cost V 6 bases and J 3 bases, with 9 bases left between them. CDR3 loop: CASRATDYEQYF. The covered CDR3 bases are TGTGCCAGCAGGGCCACTGACTATGAACAGTAC.

As to this clone: The gene names here belong to mouse. CDR3 bases read: TGCACCTGCAGTGGGGGACAGGCAAACACAGAAGTCTTC. This codes for CTCSGGQANTEVF. The entire CDR3 is CTCSGGQANTEVFF. The chain links TRBV1 to TRBJ1-1; 8 bases line up with TRBD1. The CDR3 goes on 1 residue after the read ends, and that part is filled in from the germline J gene. V dropped 4 bases and J dropped 0; count of bases not matched to a gene: 1. The length of the CDR3 is 14 residues. CDR1 NSQYPW and CDR2 LRSPGD come from the germline V gene (reference sequence).

As for this clone: Germline and genes here are mouse. The CDR3 end is not reached by the read, which stops 1 residue before it; the germline J gene fills it in. The chain combines TRBV23 with TRBJ1-4; the table's TRBD1 call for D was not verified on the DNA. CDR1 KGHTA and CDR2 FQNQQP come from the germline V gene. CDR3 size: 16 residues. This CDR3 reads CSSSQGRDRGNERLFF. CDR3 DNA (partial): TGCTCCAGCAGTCAAGGGCGGGACAGGGGAAACGAAAGATTATTT.

A few counts support this clone. Gene names and germline refer to mouse. The read gets to within 1 residue of the CDR3 end, and the germline J gene fills in the rest. The rearrangement uses TRBV26 and TRBJ1-2; D uncertain. V lost 2 bases, J lost 0 bases, and 7 bases lay in between. CDR3 length: 14 amino acids. Germline lookup yields CDR1 KGHPV and CDR2 FQNQEV (reference sequence). The chain's CDR3 is CASSLIQANSDYTF. The sequenced CDR3 bases are TGTGCCAGCAGTCTGATCCAGGCAAACTCCGACTACACC.

The table lists this clone with a few counts. One end of the junction varies from germline; a read error may be responsible. Germline and genes here are mouse. The read ends 1 residue early relative to the CDR3; the germline J gene fills the gap. The J gene is TRBJ2-5, the V gene TRBV26, with 10 bases that match TRBD2. The CDR3 loop spans 14 amino acids. The germline V gene has CDR1 KGHPV and CDR2 FQNQEV (reference sequence). The CDR3 protein is CASTLGGRVDTQYF. The CDR3 bases that were read are TGTGCCAGCACTCTGGGGGGGCGAGTAGACACCCAGTAC.

Within the sample, this clone is medium-sized (0.01 to 0.1%). All gene names here are mouse names. The read ends 1 residue shy of where the CDR3 ends; the end is completed using the germline J gene. V gene TRBV13-1 combines with J gene TRBJ1-5, with 8 positions matching TRBD1. Germline V gene sequence: CDR1 NSHNY, CDR2 SYGAGN. This CDR3 spans 15 amino acids. V lost 3 bases and J lost 2; bases outside the gene matches: 4. The CDR3 bases that were read are TGTGCCAGCAGTGGCGACAGGGGTGACAACCAGGCTCCGCTT. Translating it yields CASSGDRGDNQAPL. In full, the CDR3 is CASSGDRGDNQAPLF.